Listed below are T cell receptor beta chains from one sample, sequenced in a study of blood T cell repertoires in COVID-19. Profiled with immunoSEQ multiplex PCR; TCRdb holds only in-frame clones, not every one. The sample contains fewer than 250,000 clones, over 75% of which appear only once. The sample taken for sequencing was PBMCs or T cells enriched from blood (not recorded which). These receptor sequences come from a middle-aged woman with acute COVID-19. Both conserved end residues are part of each CDR3. The D gene is left open where the match is weak. The listing skips clone size in some rows; elsewhere it reads once, few, many or a size class.

V gene: TRBV18
J gene: TRBJ2-7
clone size: NA
D gene: NA
CDR3 protein: CASSRTQGPAYEQYF
CDR3 DNA: TGTGCCAGCTCACGGACCCAGGGCCCCGCCTACGAGCAGTACTTC

V gene: TRBV18
J gene: TRBJ1-5
clone size: NA
D gene: TRBD1
CDR3 protein: CASTPGQGLLNQPQHF
CDR3 DNA: TGTGCCAGCACCCCGGGACAGGGCTTACTCAATCAGCCCCAGCATTTT

V gene: TRBV3-1/TRBV3-2
J gene: TRBJ2-1
clone size: NA
D gene: TRBD1
CDR3 protein: CASSQDLGTGNNEQFF
CDR3 DNA: TGTGCCAGCAGCCAAGATTTGGGGACAGGCAACAATGAGCAGTTCTTC

V gene: TRBV19
J gene: TRBJ1-1
clone size: few
D gene: NA
CDR3 protein: CASSHRGSNTEAFF
CDR3 DNA: TGTGCCAGTAGTCATCGAGGCTCGAACACTGAAGCTTTCTTT

V gene: TRBV29-1
J gene: TRBJ2-7
clone size: NA
D gene: TRBD1
CDR3 protein: CSVDEGASYEQYF
CDR3 DNA: TGCAGCGTTGATGAGGGGGCGTCCTACGAGCAGTACTTC

V gene: TRBV19
J gene: TRBJ2-2
clone size: once
D gene: NA
CDR3 protein: CASSPGFANTGELFF
CDR3 DNA: TGTGCCAGTAGTCCAGGCTTCGCGAACACCGGGGAGCTGTTTTTT

V gene: TRBV9
J gene: TRBJ2-1
clone size: once
D gene: TRBD2
CDR3 protein: CASTNPGLADNEQFF
CDR3 DNA: TGTGCCAGCACCAATCCGGGACTAGCGGACAATGAGCAGTTCTTC

V gene: TRBV29-1
J gene: TRBJ2-1
clone size: NA
D gene: NA
CDR3 protein: CSVETGLGRPYNEQFF
CDR3 DNA: TGCAGCGTTGAGACAGGACTGGGGAGACCGTACAATGAGCAGTTCTTC

V gene: TRBV30
J gene: TRBJ1-3
clone size: NA
D gene: NA
CDR3 protein: CAWNPGPTGNTIYF
CDR3 DNA: TGTGCCTGGAACCCGGGTCCAACAGGAAACACCATATATTTT

V gene: TRBV28
J gene: TRBJ2-7
clone size: few
D gene: NA
CDR3 protein: CAKTPSGRPYEQYF
CDR3 DNA: TGTGCCAAGACCCCCTCGGGAAGGCCCTACGAGCAGTACTTC

V gene: TRBV19
J gene: TRBJ1-2
clone size: NA
D gene: NA
CDR3 protein: CASSSQVGGTGYTF
CDR3 DNA: TGTGCCAGTAGTTCTCAGGTCGGTGGTACTGGCTACACCTTC

V gene: TRBV28
J gene: TRBJ2-4
clone size: NA
D gene: NA
CDR3 protein: CASSLSRQEGNIQYF
CDR3 DNA: TGTGCCAGCAGTTTATCCCGCCAGGAGGGAAACATTCAGTACTTC

V gene: TRBV25-1
J gene: TRBJ2-7
clone size: few
D gene: NA
CDR3 protein: CARRGGTADEQYF
CDR3 DNA: TGTGCCAGGAGGGGAGGCACCGCCGACGAGCAGTACTTC

V gene: TRBV3-1/TRBV3-2
J gene: TRBJ1-6
clone size: NA
D gene: TRBD1
CDR3 protein: CASSPGQSYNSPLHF
CDR3 DNA: TGTGCCAGCAGCCCGGGACAGAGCTATAATTCACCCCTCCACTTT